This TCR beta chain comes out of a study of patients and donors after allogeneic stem cell transplantation. Germline V gene lookup returns CDR1 SQVTM and CDR2 ANQGSEA. V gave up 7 bases and J gave up 6 bases; unmatched junction bases: 9. The CDR3 is 13 amino acids. TCRdb processed the RT-PCR reads anew with MiXCR; each CDR3 protein has one entry. The sample has approximately 99,000 distinct CDR3 sequences; over 30% are singletons. The sample was blood, either unsorted or a sorted T cell fraction (not recorded which). This TCR was sampled from a human donor who was either an allogeneic HSCT recipient or a stem cell or donor lymphocyte infusion donor (not recorded which). It is not recorded whose cells these are; they may come from a transplant donor. The chain joins TRBV29-1 to TRBJ1-2; 9 bases agree with TRBD1. The CDR3: CSGRDRERDGYTF. CDR3 bases: TGCAGCGGCCGGGACAGGGAAAGAGATGGCTACACCTTC.